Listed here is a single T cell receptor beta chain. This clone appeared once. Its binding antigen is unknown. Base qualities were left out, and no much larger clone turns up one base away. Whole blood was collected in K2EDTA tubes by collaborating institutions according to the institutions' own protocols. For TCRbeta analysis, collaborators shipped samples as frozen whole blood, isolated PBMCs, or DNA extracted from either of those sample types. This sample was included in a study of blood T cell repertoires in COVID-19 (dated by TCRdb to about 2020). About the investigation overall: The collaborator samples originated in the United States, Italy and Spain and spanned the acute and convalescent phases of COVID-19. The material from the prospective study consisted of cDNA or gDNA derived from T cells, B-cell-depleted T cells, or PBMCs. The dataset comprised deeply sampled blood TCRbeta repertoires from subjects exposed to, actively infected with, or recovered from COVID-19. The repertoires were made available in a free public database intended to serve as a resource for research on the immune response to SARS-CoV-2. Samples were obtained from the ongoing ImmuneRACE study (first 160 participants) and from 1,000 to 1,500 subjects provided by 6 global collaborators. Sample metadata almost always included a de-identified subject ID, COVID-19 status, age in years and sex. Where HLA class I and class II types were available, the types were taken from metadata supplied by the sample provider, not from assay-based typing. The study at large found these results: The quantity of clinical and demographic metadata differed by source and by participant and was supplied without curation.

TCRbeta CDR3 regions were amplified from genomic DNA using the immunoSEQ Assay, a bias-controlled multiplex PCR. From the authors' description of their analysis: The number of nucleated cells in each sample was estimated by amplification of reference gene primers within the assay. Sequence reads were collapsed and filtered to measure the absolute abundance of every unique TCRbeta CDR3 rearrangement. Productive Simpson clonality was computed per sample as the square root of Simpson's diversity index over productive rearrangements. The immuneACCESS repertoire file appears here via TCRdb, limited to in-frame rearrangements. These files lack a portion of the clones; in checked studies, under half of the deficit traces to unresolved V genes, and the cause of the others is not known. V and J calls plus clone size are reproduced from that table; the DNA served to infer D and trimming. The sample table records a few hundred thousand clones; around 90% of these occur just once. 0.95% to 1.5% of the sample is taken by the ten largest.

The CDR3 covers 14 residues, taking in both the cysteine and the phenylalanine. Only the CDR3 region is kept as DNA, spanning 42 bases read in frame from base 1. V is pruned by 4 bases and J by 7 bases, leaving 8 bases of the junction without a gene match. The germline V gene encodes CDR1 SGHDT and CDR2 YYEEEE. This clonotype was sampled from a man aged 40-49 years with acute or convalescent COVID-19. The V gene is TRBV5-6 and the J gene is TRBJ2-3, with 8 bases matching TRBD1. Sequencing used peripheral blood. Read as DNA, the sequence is TGTGCCAGCAGCCCACCGGGACAGGAATATACGCAGTATTTT. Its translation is CASSPPGQEYTQYF.